A single TCR beta chain is shown here with its context. Its antigen remains unknown. Other nucleotide sequences from this sample produce the same CDR3. This sample was included in a study of shared clonotypes between healthy human individuals. Study results and caveats: The expectation was that sequencing depth would affect clonotype sharing among donors. When naive CD4 clonotypes were compared across several donors, approximately 5% were shared. Depth was large, yet rarefaction showed that sorted-subset sequencing was incomplete.

V lost 3 bases, J lost 7 bases, and 9 bases stayed unmatched. The CDR3 spans 16 residues. Germline V gene data show CDR1 as MGHRA and CDR2 as YSYEKL. The sorted-subset replicate PCRs were given 200 ng DNA, which is tens of thousands of T cell genomes. Produced via immunoSEQ multiplex PCR; TCRdb's table is partial and in-frame only. This table has about 2.3 million clones, roughly 90% appearing once. This clonotype originated in a man younger than 30 in good health. Some clones in this sample may be carry-over from other donors' samples. The chain uses TRBV4-1 and TRBJ1-2; 12 nucleotides match TRBD1. What was sequenced was naive CD4+ T cells from PBMCs. The subset denotes: CD45RA+ positively selected. CDR3 region: CASSQAGTGGERGYTF. The CDR3 DNA follows: TGCGCCAGCAGCCAGGCAGGGACAGGGGGCGAACGTGGCTACACCTTC.